This T cell receptor beta chain is drawn from a study of T cell repertoires in cytomegalovirus infection. In germline, CDR1 is MNHEY, CDR2 SVGEGT. Trimming left V 0 bases short and J 12 bases short, with 15 bases between. The CDR3 has 14 amino acids. Worth noting for this clonotype: No antigen is known for it.

From the reads, TCRdb called clonotypes with MiXCR, one entry per CDR3 protein. This repertoire shows 680,000 or so distinct CDR3 sequences, 30% to 40% found once; its top ten account for 15% to 20%. Sequenced material: cultured PBMCs, taken from culture after CMV antigen stimulation. This clonotype originated in a human donor in good health (CMV status not recorded). Some clones in this sample may be carry-over from other donors' samples. The J gene is TRBJ2-1, the V gene TRBV6-2 or TRBV6-3, with D perhaps matching TRBD1 (6 bases). CDR3 in DNA: TGTGCCAGCAGTTACTCCGACAGGAATTGGCGGCAGTTCTTC. This sequence encodes CASSYSDRNWRQFF.